The next 25 T cell receptor beta chains were all read from a single sample in a study of CD8 T cells in Susac syndrome. The authors reverse transcribed roughly 0.45 to 1 ug RNA with random hexamers. One entry per CDR3 protein, called by TCRdb with MiXCR from the immunoSEQ multiplex PCR reads. The sample carries some 110,000 distinct CDR3 sequences, roughly 95% recorded once. The sample taken for sequencing was CD4+ T cells from PBMCs. These receptors were taken from a human donor with Susac syndrome.

The chain uses TRBV20-1 and TRBJ1-5, with TRBD1 as a possible D gene (5 bases). The CDR3 contains 14 residues. Trimming cost V 2 bases and J 3 bases, with 11 bases left between them. Germline V gene data show CDR1 as DFQATT and CDR2 as SNEGSKA (reference sequence). CDR3 sequence: CSARQGLDNQPQHF. The DNA of the CDR3 is TGCAGTGCTAGACAGGGCCTAGACAATCAGCCCCAGCATTTT.

This sequence joins TRBV3-1 and TRBJ1-1, with 8 bases lining up with TRBD1. The CDR3 totals 13 residues. V gave up 8 bases and J gave up 5 bases; unmatched junction bases: 7. The germline gives CDR1 LGHDT, CDR2 YNNKEL (reference sequence). The CDR3 protein is CASVQGDGTEAFF. The CDR3 bases are TGTGCCAGCGTACAGGGGGATGGGACTGAAGCTTTCTTT.

The J gene is TRBJ2-1, the V gene TRBV10-3, with TRBD2 matching 11 bases. This CDR3 is 14 amino acids long. Germline V gene sequence: CDR1 ENHRY, CDR2 SYGVKD. V lost 5 bases, J lost 7 bases, and 4 bases stayed unmatched. This CDR3 is CAISLLAGVNEQFF. CDR3 bases: TGTGCCATCAGTCTACTAGCGGGAGTGAATGAGCAGTTCTTC.

The chain combines TRBV5-4 with TRBJ2-1; 11 bases agree with TRBD2. Trimming took 1 base from V and 3 from J; bases not matched to a gene: 6. The CDR3 consists of 17 residues. Germline CDR1 SGHNT, CDR2 YYREEE (reference sequence). The chain's CDR3 is CASSLTSGSVFYNEQFF. The DNA of the CDR3 is TGTGCCAGCAGCTTGACTAGCGGGAGTGTGTTCTACAATGAGCAGTTCTTC.

The genes are TRBV4-1 and TRBJ2-7; 7 positions agree with TRBD2. This CDR3 is 14 amino acids long. CDR1 is MGHRA, CDR2 YSYEKL, per germline. With V trimmed by 4 bases and J by 5 bases, 8 bases remained unmatched. The chain's CDR3 is CASSLDVGRDEQYF. The CDR3, as DNA: TGCGCCAGCAGCCTCGATGTGGGGAGGGACGAGCAGTACTTC.

The chain employs TRBV29-1 and TRBJ2-5; TRBD1 agrees at 10 bases. The CDR3 is made up of 14 amino acids. Germline CDR1 reads SQVTM; CDR2 reads ANQGSEA. The J segment lost 5 bases and the V segment lost 5 bases, leaving 8 bases of the junction unmatched. In DNA, the CDR3 is TGCAGCGTTCAGAGGACAGGGGGGATGGAGACCCAGTACTTC. Its translation is CSVQRTGGMETQYF.

The J gene is TRBJ2-5, the V gene TRBV5-1; the match to TRBD1 covers 7 bases. The CDR3 extends over 14 amino acids. The germline V gene has CDR1 SGHRS and CDR2 YFSETQ. V shed 4 bases, J shed 2 bases, and the junction held 5 bases outside the gene matches. The CDR3 loop is CASSPQTGQETQYF. CDR3 DNA: TGCGCCAGCAGCCCCCAGACAGGGCAAGAGACCCAGTACTTC.

V usage is TRBV5-1 and J usage is TRBJ1-1, with a tentative D call TRBD1 (6 bases). CDR1 and CDR2 (germline): SGHRS, YFSETQ. The CDR3 spans 14 residues. Trimming stripped 6 bases from V and 1 base from J, with 13 bases between. This chain's CDR3 is CASTPGQKNTEAFF. CDR3 bases: TGCGCCAGCACACCGGGACAAAAGAACACTGAAGCTTTCTTT.

The J gene is TRBJ2-5, the V gene TRBV14, with D possibly matching TRBD2 (5 bases). V gave up 6 bases and J gave up 4 bases, with 18 bases separating them. Germline V gene data show CDR1 as SGHDN and CDR2 as FVKESK. The CDR3 is made up of 15 amino acids. CDR3 region: CASRSGSANLETQYF. As DNA, the CDR3 is TGTGCCAGCAGGTCGGGTAGCGCCAATTTAGAGACCCAGTACTTC.

The V call is TRBV28, the J call TRBJ2-1, with D unresolved. There are 12 residues in the CDR3. In germline, CDR1 is MDHEN, CDR2 SYDVKM. Trimming pared 2 bases from V and 8 bases from J, leaving 7 bases between. CDR3 nucleotide sequence: TGTGCCAGCAGTTTAGGACGGGATGAGCAGTTCTTC. It codes for CASSLGRDEQFF.

The chain has TRBV4-2 and TRBJ2-3, with no clear D. This CDR3 contains 13 residues. The germline CDR1 and CDR2 sequences are LGHNA and YNFKEQ. V was clipped by 1 base and J by 6 bases, with 8 bases between them. The CDR3, as DNA: TGTGCCAGCAGCCAAGTTCGTGCGGATACGCAGTATTTT. The encoded protein is CASSQVRADTQYF.

The rearrangement uses TRBV6-1 and TRBJ2-7, with no clear D. The CDR3 has 11 residues. V was pared by 5 bases and J by 3 bases, with 5 bases between. The germline CDR1 and CDR2 sequences are MNHNS and SASEGT. The CDR3 region has the DNA TGTGCCAGCAGTCCGAACTACGAGCAGTACTTC. As protein: CASSPNYEQYF.

This clonotype was recorded a few times. V usage is TRBV6-5 and J usage is TRBJ2-5; D not resolved. Looked up from germline, CDR1 is MNHEY and CDR2 is SVGAGI. With 4 bases removed from V and 4 bases from J, the gap between germline ends came to 7 bases. The CDR3 has 12 residues. The DNA of the CDR3 is TGTGCCAGCAGTTCCGGTGGAGAGACCCAGTACTTC. Its protein product is CASSSGGETQYF.

V and J are TRBV30 and TRBJ1-5, with TRBD1 matching over 11 bases. The germline V gene has CDR1 GTSNPN and CDR2 SVGIG (reference sequence). The length of the CDR3 is 15 residues. Trimming cost V 2 bases and J 4 bases; bases outside gene matches: 4. The CDR3 DNA follows: TGTGCCTGGAGTCCGGGACAGGGGGGAAATCAGCCCCAGCATTTT. Residues: CAWSPGQGGNQPQHF.

On this clonotype itself: A junction end diverges from the germline sequence, so it may reflect a read error. The V gene is TRBV5-1, the J gene TRBJ2-7; TRBD2 might be the D (6 bases). The CDR3 sequence is 13 residues long. The V gene's germline CDR1 is SGHRS and CDR2 YFSETQ. CDR3 region: CASSPDETRSSDF. The CDR3 nucleotides read TGCGCCAGCAGCCCCGACGAGACTAGGAGCAGTGACTTC.

This sequence joins TRBV14 and TRBJ1-1, with a weak D call TRBD1 (5 bases). CDR1 is SGHDN and CDR2 is FVKESK in the germline V gene. This CDR3 contains 16 residues. Trimming took 0 bases from V and 4 from J, leaving 15 bases between them. The CDR3 region is CASSQDWWAGGTEAFF. For the CDR3, the DNA is TGTGCCAGCAGCCAAGATTGGTGGGCTGGGGGCACTGAAGCTTTCTTT.

J is TRBJ2-1 and V is TRBV14; D not certain. Trimming took 1 base from V and 8 from J, leaving 18 bases between them. This CDR3 has 16 amino acids. The V gene's germline CDR1 is SGHDN and CDR2 FVKESK. The CDR3 loop reads CASSQVGRREVDEQFF. The CDR3 DNA is TGTGCCAGCAGCCAAGTGGGTAGGAGAGAGGTCGATGAGCAGTTCTTC.

This sequence joins TRBV20-1 and TRBJ2-1; TRBD2 matches at 7 bases. With V trimmed by 5 bases and J by 8 bases, 6 bases remained unmatched. Germline V gene sequence: CDR1 DFQATT, CDR2 SNEGSKA (reference sequence). The CDR3 sequence is 12 residues long. CDR3 loop: CSAGLGPHEQFF. CDR3 DNA sequence: TGCAGTGCTGGACTAGGTCCCCATGAGCAGTTCTTC.

The V and J genes are TRBV27 and TRBJ2-5; D is ambiguous. The CDR3 spans 13 residues. Germline CDR1 is MNHEY and CDR2 is SMNVEV (reference sequence). V lost 5 bases and J 5 bases, leaving 12 bases between the germline ends. CDR3 region: CASSRAVGETQYF. Written as DNA, the CDR3 is TGTGCCAGCAGTAGAGCCGTGGGGGAGACCCAGTACTTC.

This sequence joins TRBV5-4 and TRBJ2-7; no clear D. V lost 3 bases to trimming and J lost 10 bases, with 8 bases between them. This CDR3 has 10 amino acids. Germline V lookup: CDR1 SGHNT, CDR2 YYREEE (reference sequence). In nucleotides, the CDR3 is TGTGCCAGCAGCTCCGAACCCCAGTACTTC. Protein sequence: CASSSEPQYF.

This chain joins TRBV12-3 or TRBV12-4 and TRBJ2-1, with 7 positions matching TRBD2. This CDR3 is built from 17 residues. J gave up 3 bases and V 5 bases, and 13 bases lay outside the gene matches. The CDR3 sequence is CASSPPPGLESYNEQFF. As DNA, the CDR3 is TGTGCCAGCAGTCCTCCCCCAGGACTAGAGAGCTACAATGAGCAGTTCTTC.

This clonotype came up once. This chain uses TRBV3-1 with TRBJ1-1; 7 positions match TRBD1. Germline V lookup: CDR1 LGHDT, CDR2 YNNKEL (reference sequence). Unmatched junction bases numbered 12, after V lost 4 bases and J lost 7 bases. The CDR3 contains 15 residues. The CDR3 DNA reads as TGTGCCAGCAGCCCCCCAACAGGGGAAGCGCTTGAAGCTTTCTTT. Encoded protein: CASSPPTGEALEAFF.

The chain joins TRBV20-1 to TRBJ2-5; 8 nucleotides align to TRBD1. Germline V gene data show CDR1 as DFQATT and CDR2 as SNEGSKA (reference sequence). This CDR3 contains 12 residues. V was clipped by 5 bases and J by 6 bases; unmatched bases: 5. The CDR3 nucleotides are TGCAGTGCTCGGACAGGGAAAAAGACCCAGTACTTC. Amino acid sequence: CSARTGKKTQYF.

The rearrangement uses TRBV30 and TRBJ1-1; D is undetermined. V lost 1 base and J 3 bases, leaving 6 bases between the germline ends. This CDR3 is built from 12 residues. Per germline, CDR1 GTSNPN and CDR2 SVGIG (reference sequence). CDR3 nucleotide sequence: TGTGCCTGGAGTGGCTCGTACACTGAAGCTTTCTTT. It is translated as CAWSGSYTEAFF.

V and J are TRBV9 and TRBJ2-3; D possibly corresponds to TRBD1 (5 bases). Germline V gives CDR1 SGDLS, CDR2 YYNGEE. V dropped 0 bases and J dropped 2 bases, with 13 bases sitting between them. CDR3 size: 16 residues. CDR3 bases: TGTGCCAGCAGCGTAGAGCCGACAGCGTTCACAGATACGCAGTATTTT. It specifies CASSVEPTAFTDTQYF. Full variable domain (rest looked up from reference TRBV9 and TRBJ2-3): DSGVTQTPKHLITATGQRVTLRCSPRSGDLSVYWYQQSLDQGLQFLIQYYNGEERAKGNILERFSAQQFPDLHSELNLSSLELGDSALYFCASSVEPTAFTDTQYFGPGTRLTVL.